This T cell receptor beta chain was sequenced for a study of identical twins (dated by TCRdb to the mid-2010s). With regard to the full study: The study deep-sequenced TCR alpha and beta repertoires from monozygotic twins, unrelated adults of various ages and cord blood to test whether fetal clonotypes persist. To rule out contamination, replicate twin experiments were performed at different times with different library preparation protocols.

This clonotype was detected a few times. Its antigen is unknown. It has no much larger one-base neighbor in the sample; base qualities were not kept. The study at large found these results: The excess sharing between twins in beta out-of-frame sequences was weaker because fewer shared sequences reduced the signal-to-noise ratio. In monozygotic twins, recombination models systematically underestimated out-of-frame TCR alpha sharing, but the models matched the sharing seen between unrelated individuals. Compared with coincidental sharing between unrelated individuals, an excess of low generation-probability sequences was observed among out-of-frame TCR alpha sequences shared between twins. Fewer insertions were carried by abundant cord blood beta clonotypes, a similar but weaker trend appeared in young adult naive repertoires, and no such trend appeared in memory repertoires. Conclusions relied on cross-sectional statistical analysis, since the same donors could not be followed over many years. Invariant T cells such as MAIT and iNKT could partly confound zero-insertion analyses, though diverse VJ usage argued against this for most clonotypes.

The method was 5' RACE. Sequenced using an Illumina HiSeq 2000. A universal primer binding site was introduced by template switching, and a unique molecular identifier was present in the final cDNA, enabling accurate counting of TCR cDNA molecules. First-strand cDNA for TCR alpha and beta chains was synthesized from specific primers in the conserved constant-segment region. To control for contamination, every cDNA library was double barcoded, receiving both a SMART-Mk sample barcode and Illumina barcodes. TruSeq adapter sequences and Illumina sample barcodes were added in two successive PCR steps. Sequencing of the TCR alpha and beta cDNA libraries was done on the Illumina HiSeq platform using custom primers. Regarding the original processing steps: MiGEC was used to process raw reads and extract unique molecular identifiers, and MiXCR was used to find CDR3 positions. Recombination models were inferred per individual with the repgenHMM and IGoR tools using an EM algorithm. Shared clonotype analysis was performed with the tcR package in R, normalizing sharing by the product of cloneset sizes. To study raw recombination without the effects of thymic and clonal selection, out-of-frame nonproductive sequences were analyzed. TCRdb cleaned the public reads at Q25 with fastp, built clones with MiXCR and kept in-frame beta chains. Duplicate CDR3 protein sequences are folded into a single record with the most common DNA and genes. The V and J calls reflect TCRdb's pipeline rather than the authors' work. The sample records 1.5 million to 2 million distinct CDR3 sequences, less than 40% of which are singletons. Around 0.25% of the sample is in the top ten clones.

Only healthy Caucasian donors were included. The specimen was cord blood. The TCR originated in a newborn girl in good health.

The DNA sequence is given as TGTGCCAGCAGTTTGCGTTTGCGGGAGGACTATGGCTACACCTTC. It codes for CASSLRLREDYGYTF. The chain was built from TRBV12-3 or TRBV12-4 and TRBJ1-2; the D gene is not confidently resolved. Measured from the cysteine to the phenylalanine, the CDR3 is 15 residues long. The CDR3 DNA has 45 bases and is translated from base 1. V drops 3 bases and J drops 3 bases, leaving 14 bases in between.